Listed below are T cell receptor beta chains from one sample, sequenced in a study of somatic mutations in cytotoxic T cells in rheumatoid arthritis. TCRdb keeps only in-frame clones here, not all; method: immunoSEQ multiplex PCR. The sample holds about 11,000 clones, approximately 84% seen once. Sequenced sample: CD8+ T cells sorted from blood. These receptors were collected from a woman in her sixties with rheumatoid arthritis. Each CDR3 is given with its conserved first and last residue. Fields, in order: J gene, clone size, D gene, V gene, CDR3 protein, CDR3 DNA. A D gene is named only where the DNA matches it firmly. Clone size is stated in some rows and not others, as once, few, many or a class when expanded.

j_gene: TRBJ2-7
abundance: NA
d_gene: TRBD1
v_gene: TRBV6-1
CDR3aa: CASRGDRVQGHEQYF
CDR3nt: TGTGCCAGCAGAGGGGACAGGGTACAGGGGCACGAGCAGTACTTC

j_gene: TRBJ1-4
abundance: few
d_gene: NA
v_gene: TRBV29-1
CDR3aa: CSVETGPKLFF
CDR3nt: TGCAGCGTTGAAACAGGGCCTAAACTGTTTTTT

j_gene: TRBJ2-1
abundance: few
d_gene: TRBD2
v_gene: TRBV27
CDR3aa: CASSLLAQRGLYNEQFF
CDR3nt: TGTGCCAGCAGTTTATTAGCCCAGCGGGGGCTTTACAATGAGCAGTTCTTC

j_gene: TRBJ2-1
abundance: NA
d_gene: TRBD2
v_gene: TRBV11-2
CDR3aa: CASRRSGSSYNEQFF
CDR3nt: TGTGCCAGTAGACGTAGCGGGAGCTCCTACAATGAGCAGTTCTTC

j_gene: TRBJ2-1
abundance: NA
d_gene: TRBD2
v_gene: TRBV19
CDR3aa: CASSIGSGRYNEQFF
CDR3nt: TGTGCCAGTAGTATCGGTAGCGGGAGGTACAATGAGCAGTTCTTC

j_gene: TRBJ1-1
abundance: NA
d_gene: NA
v_gene: TRBV15
CDR3aa: CATSRDSRRGSFF
CDR3nt: TGTGCCACCAGCAGAGATTCTAGAAGAGGGTCTTTCTTT

j_gene: TRBJ2-1
abundance: NA
d_gene: TRBD2
v_gene: TRBV28
CDR3aa: CASTSGRGYNEQFF
CDR3nt: TGTGCCAGCACCTCGGGGAGGGGTTACAATGAGCAGTTCTTC

j_gene: TRBJ2-1
abundance: NA
d_gene: TRBD2
v_gene: TRBV2
CDR3aa: CASPGTSGRAMDEQFF
CDR3nt: TGTGCCAGCCCCGGGACTAGCGGGAGGGCCATGGATGAGCAGTTCTTC

j_gene: TRBJ2-1
abundance: NA
d_gene: NA
v_gene: TRBV7-9
CDR3aa: CASSLAGALNEQFF
CDR3nt: TGTGCCAGCAGCTTAGCGGGAGCCCTCAATGAGCAGTTCTTC

j_gene: TRBJ1-2
abundance: few
d_gene: TRBD1
v_gene: TRBV29-1
CDR3aa: CSVRDRGFYGYTF
CDR3nt: TGCAGCGTTCGGGACAGGGGGTTCTATGGCTACACCTTC

j_gene: TRBJ2-3
abundance: NA
d_gene: TRBD2
v_gene: TRBV9
CDR3aa: CASSVGGGSTDTQYF
CDR3nt: TGTGCCAGCAGCGTAGGCGGGGGGAGCACAGATACGCAGTATTTT

j_gene: TRBJ2-7
abundance: NA
d_gene: TRBD2
v_gene: TRBV2
CDR3aa: CASSEVALAEREQYF
CDR3nt: TGTGCCAGCAGTGAAGTAGCACTAGCGGAGAGGGAGCAGTACTTC

j_gene: TRBJ2-2
abundance: few
d_gene: NA
v_gene: TRBV9
CDR3aa: CASSVDTASGGGELFF
CDR3nt: TGTGCCAGCAGCGTAGATACTGCGTCCGGGGGCGGGGAGCTGTTTTTT

j_gene: TRBJ1-4
abundance: NA
d_gene: TRBD1
v_gene: TRBV7-9
CDR3aa: CASSLSVGQGGAVKKLFF
CDR3nt: TGTGCCAGCAGCTTATCCGTAGGACAGGGCGGGGCAGTCAAGAAACTGTTTTTT

j_gene: TRBJ2-7
abundance: NA
d_gene: TRBD2
v_gene: TRBV2
CDR3aa: CASSVPGTSGSREQYF
CDR3nt: TGTGCCAGCAGTGTTCCCGGGACTAGCGGGAGCCGCGAGCAGTACTTC

j_gene: TRBJ2-7
abundance: NA
d_gene: NA
v_gene: TRBV19
CDR3aa: CASSITREYEQYF
CDR3nt: TGTGCCAGTAGTATTACCAGGGAATACGAGCAGTACTTC

j_gene: TRBJ2-1
abundance: NA
d_gene: NA
v_gene: TRBV21-1
CDR3aa: CASSKKGLAGSPSAEQFF
CDR3nt: TGTGCCAGCAGCAAAAAAGGGCTAGCGGGCTCCCCCTCAGCGGAGCAGTTCTTC

j_gene: TRBJ1-2
abundance: NA
d_gene: TRBD1
v_gene: TRBV28
CDR3aa: CASLTGTDMSGYTF
CDR3nt: TGTGCCAGCTTAACCGGGACAGATATGAGCGGCTACACCTTC

j_gene: TRBJ2-1
abundance: NA
d_gene: NA
v_gene: TRBV27
CDR3aa: CASIGTGIGASGSYNEQFF
CDR3nt: TGTGCCAGCATTGGGACAGGGATAGGAGCTAGCGGGTCTTACAATGAGCAGTTCTTC

j_gene: TRBJ2-7
abundance: NA
d_gene: TRBD2
v_gene: TRBV28
CDR3aa: CASLAGPAYEQYF
CDR3nt: TGTGCCAGCCTAGCGGGACCTGCCTACGAGCAGTACTTC

j_gene: TRBJ2-7
abundance: NA
d_gene: TRBD1
v_gene: TRBV7-9
CDR3aa: CASSLGDRSYEQYF
CDR3nt: TGTGCCAGCAGCCTGGGGGACAGATCCTACGAGCAGTACTTC

j_gene: TRBJ2-3
abundance: NA
d_gene: NA
v_gene: TRBV30
CDR3aa: CAWSAGTDTQYF
CDR3nt: TGTGCCTGGAGTGCCGGGACAGATACGCAGTATTTT

j_gene: TRBJ2-5
abundance: NA
d_gene: NA
v_gene: TRBV7-9
CDR3aa: CASSSRWSSGGETQYF
CDR3nt: TGTGCCAGCAGCTCCCGGTGGTCCAGCGGTGGGGAGACCCAGTACTTC

j_gene: TRBJ2-1
abundance: NA
d_gene: TRBD1
v_gene: TRBV7-9
CDR3aa: CASSLNRGVMFF
CDR3nt: TGTGCCAGCAGCCTAAACAGGGGTGTCATGTTCTTC

j_gene: TRBJ2-3
abundance: once
d_gene: NA
v_gene: TRBV11-2
CDR3aa: CASSFRRDVDTQYF
CDR3nt: TGTGCCAGCAGCTTTCGGCGGGACGTAGATACGCAGTATTTT

j_gene: TRBJ2-1
abundance: NA
d_gene: NA
v_gene: TRBV28
CDR3aa: CASSYRDFNEQFF
CDR3nt: TGTGCCAGCAGTTACCGGGACTTCAATGAGCAGTTCTTC

j_gene: TRBJ2-1
abundance: once
d_gene: NA
v_gene: TRBV29-1
CDR3aa: CSVRPGGLARADEQFF
CDR3nt: TGCAGCGTCCGACCCGGAGGGCTAGCGAGAGCCGATGAGCAGTTCTTC

j_gene: TRBJ1-4
abundance: NA
d_gene: NA
v_gene: TRBV7-9
CDR3aa: CASSFPQGATNEKLFF
CDR3nt: TGTGCCAGCAGCTTCCCGCAGGGCGCAACTAATGAAAAACTGTTTTTT

j_gene: TRBJ2-1
abundance: NA
d_gene: NA
v_gene: TRBV11-2
CDR3aa: CASSSPRNEQFF
CDR3nt: TGTGCCAGCAGCTCCCCCAGGAATGAGCAGTTCTTC

j_gene: TRBJ1-5
abundance: few
d_gene: NA
v_gene: TRBV27
CDR3aa: CASSLNGSQQPQHF
CDR3nt: TGTGCCAGCAGTTTAAACGGGTCCCAGCAGCCCCAGCATTTT

j_gene: TRBJ1-4
abundance: NA
d_gene: NA
v_gene: TRBV30
CDR3aa: CAWSAGGATNEKLFF
CDR3nt: TGTGCCTGGAGCGCCGGCGGGGCAACTAATGAAAAACTGTTTTTT

j_gene: TRBJ1-5
abundance: NA
d_gene: NA
v_gene: TRBV6-1
CDR3aa: CASSALYSNQPQHF
CDR3nt: TGTGCCAGCAGTGCCCTCTATAGCAATCAGCCCCAGCATTTT

j_gene: TRBJ2-3
abundance: NA
d_gene: NA
v_gene: TRBV20-1
CDR3aa: CSATRAQYF
CDR3nt: TGCAGTGCTACTAGAGCGCAGTATTTT

j_gene: TRBJ1-1
abundance: once
d_gene: NA
v_gene: TRBV4-1
CDR3aa: CASSQEREKTEAFF
CDR3nt: TGCGCCAGCAGCCAAGAACGCGAAAAGACTGAAGCTTTCTTT

j_gene: TRBJ1-5
abundance: NA
d_gene: TRBD1
v_gene: TRBV6-5
CDR3aa: CASSSTGAHQPQHF
CDR3nt: TGTGCCAGCAGTTCGACAGGGGCGCATCAGCCCCAGCATTTT

j_gene: TRBJ2-7
abundance: NA
d_gene: TRBD2
v_gene: TRBV19
CDR3aa: CASSITLAGVYEQYF
CDR3nt: TGTGCCAGTAGTATAACCCTAGCGGGAGTTTACGAGCAGTACTTC

j_gene: TRBJ2-7
abundance: once
d_gene: NA
v_gene: TRBV7-9
CDR3aa: CASSHTLGLDSSYEQYF
CDR3nt: TGTGCCAGCAGCCATACCCTTGGGTTGGACAGCTCCTACGAGCAGTACTTC

j_gene: TRBJ1-2
abundance: NA
d_gene: NA
v_gene: TRBV28
CDR3aa: CASSSPGGPYGYTF
CDR3nt: TGTGCCAGCAGTTCCCCGGGGGGCCCATATGGCTACACCTTC

j_gene: TRBJ2-2
abundance: NA
d_gene: NA
v_gene: TRBV27
CDR3aa: CASSLSGLSGELFF
CDR3nt: TGTGCCAGCAGTTTATCGGGCCTATCTGGGGAGCTGTTTTTT

j_gene: TRBJ2-1
abundance: NA
d_gene: NA
v_gene: TRBV7-8
CDR3aa: CASSPRSPGDEQFF
CDR3nt: TGTGCCAGCAGCCCTCGGAGCCCCGGGGATGAGCAGTTCTTC

j_gene: TRBJ2-7
abundance: few
d_gene: TRBD1
v_gene: TRBV9
CDR3aa: CASSGQGTYEQYF
CDR3nt: TGTGCCAGCAGCGGACAGGGCACCTACGAGCAGTACTTC

j_gene: TRBJ2-7
abundance: NA
d_gene: NA
v_gene: TRBV7-6
CDR3aa: CASSSTHYEQYF
CDR3nt: TGTGCCAGCAGCTCGACACACTACGAGCAGTACTTC

j_gene: TRBJ2-2
abundance: NA
d_gene: TRBD2
v_gene: TRBV6-5
CDR3aa: CASRVAGETGELFF
CDR3nt: TGTGCCAGCAGAGTAGCGGGAGAAACCGGGGAGCTGTTTTTT

j_gene: TRBJ1-1
abundance: NA
d_gene: NA
v_gene: TRBV19
CDR3aa: CASTSIGQRTFF
CDR3nt: TGTGCCAGTACCTCAATCGGACAGAGGACTTTCTTT

j_gene: TRBJ2-2
abundance: NA
d_gene: TRBD2
v_gene: TRBV4-2
CDR3aa: CASSWTSGTGELFF
CDR3nt: TGTGCCAGCAGCTGGACTAGCGGCACCGGGGAGCTGTTTTTT

j_gene: TRBJ2-7
abundance: NA
d_gene: TRBD2
v_gene: TRBV30
CDR3aa: CAWSAAGGPYEQYF
CDR3nt: TGTGCCTGGAGTGCTGCGGGAGGGCCCTACGAGCAGTACTTC

j_gene: TRBJ2-1
abundance: NA
d_gene: TRBD1
v_gene: TRBV27
CDR3aa: CASSPNFRDRFDNEQFF
CDR3nt: TGTGCCAGCAGTCCCAACTTTCGGGACAGGTTTGACAATGAGCAGTTCTTC

j_gene: TRBJ2-7
abundance: NA
d_gene: NA
v_gene: TRBV7-9
CDR3aa: CASSLSGLHEQYF
CDR3nt: TGTGCCAGCAGCTTATCAGGTCTTCACGAGCAGTACTTC